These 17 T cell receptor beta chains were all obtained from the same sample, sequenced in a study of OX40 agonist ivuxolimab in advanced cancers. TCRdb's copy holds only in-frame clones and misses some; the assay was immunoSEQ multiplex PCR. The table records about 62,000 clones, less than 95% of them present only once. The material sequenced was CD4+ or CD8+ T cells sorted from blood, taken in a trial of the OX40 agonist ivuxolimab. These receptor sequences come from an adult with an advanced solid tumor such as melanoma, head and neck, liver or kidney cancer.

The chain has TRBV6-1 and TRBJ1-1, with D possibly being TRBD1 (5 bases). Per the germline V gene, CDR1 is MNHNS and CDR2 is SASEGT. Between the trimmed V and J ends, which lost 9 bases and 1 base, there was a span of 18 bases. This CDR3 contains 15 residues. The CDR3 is CASPEGQATNTEAFF. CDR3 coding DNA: TGTGCCAGTCCCGAGGGGCAGGCGACGAACACTGAAGCTTTCTTT.

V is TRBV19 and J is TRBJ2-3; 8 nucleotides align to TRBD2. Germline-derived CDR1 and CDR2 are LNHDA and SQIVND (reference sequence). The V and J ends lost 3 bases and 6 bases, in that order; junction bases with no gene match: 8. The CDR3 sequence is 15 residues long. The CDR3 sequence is CASSIPREGSDTQYF. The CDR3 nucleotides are TGTGCCAGTAGTATCCCCCGGGAGGGTTCGGATACGCAGTATTTT.

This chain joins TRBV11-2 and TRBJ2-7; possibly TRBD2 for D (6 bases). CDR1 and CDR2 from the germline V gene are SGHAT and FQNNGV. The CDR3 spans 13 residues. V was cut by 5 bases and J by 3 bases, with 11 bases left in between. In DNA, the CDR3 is TGTGCCAGCAGCGCAGGGCGGGGCTACGAGCAGTACTTC. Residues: CASSAGRGYEQYF.

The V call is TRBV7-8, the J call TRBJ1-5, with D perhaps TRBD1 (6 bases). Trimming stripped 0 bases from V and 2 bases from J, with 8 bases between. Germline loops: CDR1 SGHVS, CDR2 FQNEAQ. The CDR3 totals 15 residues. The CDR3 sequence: CASSLAAGGNQPQHF. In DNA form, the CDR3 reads TGTGCCAGCAGCTTAGCTGCAGGGGGCAATCAGCCCCAGCATTTT. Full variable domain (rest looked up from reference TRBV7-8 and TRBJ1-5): GAGVSQSPRYKVAKRGQDVALRCDPISGHVSLFWYQQALGQGPEFLTYFQNEAQLDKSGLPSDRFFAERPEGSVSTLKIQRTQQEDSAVYLCASSLAAGGNQPQHFGDGTRLSIL.

CDR3 sequence: CAISELAGGDNEQFF. In DNA, the CDR3 is TGTGCCATCAGTGAGCTAGCGGGAGGGGACAATGAGCAGTTCTTC. The chain uses TRBV10-3 and TRBJ2-1, with 12 bases fitting TRBD2. Trimming took 2 bases from V and 5 from J; bases not matched to a gene: 1. Germline lookup yields CDR1 ENHRY and CDR2 SYGVKD. There are 15 residues in the CDR3.

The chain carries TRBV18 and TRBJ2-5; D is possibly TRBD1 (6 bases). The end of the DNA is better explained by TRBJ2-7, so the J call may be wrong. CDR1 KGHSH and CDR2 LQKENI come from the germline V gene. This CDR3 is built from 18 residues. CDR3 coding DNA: TGTGCCAGCTCACCACTCGGACAGAGCTCTCTCTACTCCTACGAGCAGTACTTC. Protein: CASSPLGQSSLYSYEQYF.

In nucleotides, the CDR3 is TGTGCCAGCAGCTTGATCCAGGGGAGGTCTGAAGCTTTCTTT. It encodes CASSLIQGRSEAFF. This chain connects TRBV5-6 to TRBJ1-1; D is possibly TRBD1 (6 bases). The V end lost 1 base, the J end lost 6 bases, and 13 bases lay between the germline ends. The CDR3 extends over 14 amino acids. Germline V gene sequence: CDR1 SGHDT, CDR2 YYEEEE.

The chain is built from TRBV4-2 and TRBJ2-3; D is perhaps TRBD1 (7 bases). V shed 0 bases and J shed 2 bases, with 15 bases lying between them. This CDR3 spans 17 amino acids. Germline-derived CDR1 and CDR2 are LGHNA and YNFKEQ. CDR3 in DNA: TGTGCCAGCAGCCAAGAGCCGGAGGGGGCTTCCACAGATACGCAGTATTTT. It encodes CASSQEPEGASTDTQYF.

CDR3 DNA sequence: TGTGCCAGCAGCTTGGCGGGACTAGCGGGGTTAAACACCGGGGAGCTGTTTTTT. Protein product: CASSLAGLAGLNTGELFF. The rearrangement links TRBV5-4 to TRBJ2-2; TRBD2 aligns across 13 bases. The CDR3 runs to 18 residues. The germline V gene has CDR1 SGHNT and CDR2 YYREEE (reference sequence). The ends lost 0 bases at V and 2 bases at J; junction bases unmatched: 4.

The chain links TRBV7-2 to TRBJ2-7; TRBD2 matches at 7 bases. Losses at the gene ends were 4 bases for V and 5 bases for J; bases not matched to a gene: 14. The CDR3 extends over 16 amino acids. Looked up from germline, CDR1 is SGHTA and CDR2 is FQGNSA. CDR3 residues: CASSSLAARGSHEQYF. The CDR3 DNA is TGTGCCAGCAGCTCGCTAGCGGCCCGGGGTTCCCACGAGCAGTACTTC.

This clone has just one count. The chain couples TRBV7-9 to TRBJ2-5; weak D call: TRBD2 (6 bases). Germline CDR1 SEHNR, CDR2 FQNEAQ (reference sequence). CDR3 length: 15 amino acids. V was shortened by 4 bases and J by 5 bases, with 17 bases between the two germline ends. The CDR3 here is CASSYTGGGGETQYF. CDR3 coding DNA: TGTGCCAGCAGCTACACAGGAGGTGGGGGGGAGACCCAGTACTTC.

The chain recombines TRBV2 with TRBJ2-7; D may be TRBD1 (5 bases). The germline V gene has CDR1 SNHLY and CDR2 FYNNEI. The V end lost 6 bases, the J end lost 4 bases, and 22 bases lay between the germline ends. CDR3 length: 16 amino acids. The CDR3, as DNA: TGTGCCAGCAGCCAGGGTTTCGGCGCGGCGGATTACGAGCAGTACTTC. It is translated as CASSQGFGAADYEQYF.

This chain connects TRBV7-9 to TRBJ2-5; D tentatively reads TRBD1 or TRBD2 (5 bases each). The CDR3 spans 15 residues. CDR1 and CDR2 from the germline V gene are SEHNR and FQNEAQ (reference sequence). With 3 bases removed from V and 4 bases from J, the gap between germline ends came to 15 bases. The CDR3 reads CASSFRRGVSETQYF. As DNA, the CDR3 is TGTGCCAGCAGCTTTCGAAGGGGAGTATCAGAGACCCAGTACTTC.

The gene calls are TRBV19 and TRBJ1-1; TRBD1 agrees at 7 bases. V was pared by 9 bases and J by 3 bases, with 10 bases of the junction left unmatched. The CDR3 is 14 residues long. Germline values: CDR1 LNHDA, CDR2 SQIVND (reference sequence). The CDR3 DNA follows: TGTGCCAGCACATACAGGGGAGAGGACACTGAAGCTTTCTTT. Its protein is CASTYRGEDTEAFF.

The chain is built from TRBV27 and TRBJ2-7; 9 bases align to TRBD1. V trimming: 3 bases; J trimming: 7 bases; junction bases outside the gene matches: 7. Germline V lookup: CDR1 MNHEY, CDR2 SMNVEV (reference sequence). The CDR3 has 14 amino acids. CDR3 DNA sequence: TGTGCCAGCAGTTTTCTCGACAGGGGGGATGAGCAGTACTTC. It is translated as CASSFLDRGDEQYF.

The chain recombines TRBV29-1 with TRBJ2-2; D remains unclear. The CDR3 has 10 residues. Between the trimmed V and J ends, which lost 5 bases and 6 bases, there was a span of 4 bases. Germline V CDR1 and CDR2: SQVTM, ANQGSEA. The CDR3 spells CSVQSGELFF. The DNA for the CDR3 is TGCAGCGTTCAATCCGGGGAGCTGTTTTTT.

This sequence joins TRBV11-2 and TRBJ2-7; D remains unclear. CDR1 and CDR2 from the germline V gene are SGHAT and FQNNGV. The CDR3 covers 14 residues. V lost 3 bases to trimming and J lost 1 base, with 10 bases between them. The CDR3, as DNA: TGTGCCAGCAGCTTTGACTTAGGGTCCTACGAGCAGTACTTC. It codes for CASSFDLGSYEQYF.